This T cell receptor (beta chain) was observed in a study of shared clonotypes between healthy human individuals (dated by TCRdb to about 2020). As for the study more broadly: Three men and two women, aged 18 to 49 years, made up the cohort. To estimate repertoire size and how much clonotypes are shared between individuals, the study performed deep sequencing of blood TCR repertoires from a handful of healthy adults. To increase sequencing depth and limit assay-specific biases, different laboratories used diverse techniques to prepare libraries and sequence TCR repertoires. Between about 0.8 and 9 billion PBMCs per donor were obtained by leukapheresis. Beyond this particular receptor, the publication reports: Sampling was limited to blood, and TCR repertoires in tissue likely differ from TCR repertoires in blood. Because the study included a small number of donors, the genetic and exposure-history diversity represented was limited. Pairwise subsampling led to the expectation that sequencing depth would affect the degree of clonotype sharing among donors.

Counted from cysteine to phenylalanine, this CDR3 has 13 amino acids. Only the CDR3 DNA is retained, 39 bases long and in frame from the first base. In the germline V gene, CDR1 corresponds to SGHRS and CDR2 to YFSETQ. The V end loses 0 bases and the J end loses 3 bases, and a stretch of 7 bases separates them. Using the deep immunoSEQ assay, TCR CDR3 regions were amplified from genomic DNA by multiplex PCR. Extracted genomic DNA from each cell subset was distributed evenly across all wells of several immunoSEQ 96-well plates, and each plate was treated as a replicate. For unsorted PBMC, each replicate PCR was loaded with roughly 0.3 ug genomic DNA, equivalent to tens of thousands of T cell genomes. Ten immunoSEQ deep assay plates were used to sequence the unsorted PBMC genomic DNA. Purified libraries were quantified with a Qubit 3.0 fluorometer, sized on a Bioanalyzer 2100, and re-quantified with the KAPA Library Quantification kit. Each immunoSEQ 96-well plate was sequenced on its own single-read 150-cycle Illumina NextSeq 550 flow cell. As for how the authors treated the data: Because only junctional sequences without quality scores were contained in the immunoSEQ output, filtering matching that applied to full-length reads could not be performed. Sequences were annotated with PyIR, a Python wrapper for IgBLAST v1.9, using IMGT germline references to assign V/J genes and CDR3. Reads were filtered out if the reads had weak V/J assignments (E-value above 1e-6), no CDR3, stop codons, out-of-frame junctions, or ambiguous translated residues. V3J clonotypes were defined as sequences sharing the same inferred V gene, J gene, and CDR3 amino acid sequence. Percentage overlap between repertoires was calculated by dividing the number of shared unique clonotypes by the size of the smaller repertoire. Repertoire richness was assessed with RTK rarefaction, the Chao1 estimator, and Recon v2.1 estimates of unobserved clonotypes. TCRdb limited this immuneACCESS table to in-frame rearrangements with V and J called. A share of clones is missing; checked studies link under half to unresolved V genes, and the rest is unexplained. V and J calls and clone size are copied from that table; D and trimming were computed from the DNA. For this sample there are approximately 480,000 clones; about 80% appear just once. Jointly, the top ten make up 12% of the sample.

The donors were healthy, HIV-negative adults with no recently reported acute infections or vaccinations. All donors were Caucasian adults living in Nashville, Tennessee, USA. For unsorted samples, around 85 million PBMCs were counted, and genomic DNA was extracted using the QIAamp DNA Blood Mini kit. After blood collection by leukapheresis, PBMCs were isolated using Ficoll-Histopaque density gradient centrifugation and then cryopreserved in the vapor phase of liquid nitrogen. About this clone itself: Its recognized antigen is unknown. The input lacks base qualities; no much larger clone sits a single base away.

The receptor's source is a woman aged 35 to 49 in good health. Some clones in this sample may be carry-over from other donors' samples. The V and J genes are TRBV5-1 and TRBJ2-7; matching of 6 bases hints at TRBD2 as the D gene. The sample was PBMCs. The CDR3 sequence is CASSLVEGYEQYF. At the DNA level, the sequence is TGCGCCAGCAGCTTGGTGGAGGGCTACGAGCAGTACTTC.